This T cell receptor (beta chain) comes out of a study of CD8 T cells in Susac syndrome. Study-wide findings and caveats: That the number of individuals in its TCR sequencing and HLA analysis was relatively small was acknowledged by the study.

V dropped 2 bases and J dropped 2 bases, with 4 bases sitting between them. This CDR3 spans 12 amino acids. Germline CDR1 and CDR2: SGHTA and FQGNSA. Sequencing of TCR beta covered CD8+ and CD4+ T cells obtained from blood. CD8+ and CD4+ T cells were negatively isolated; TEMRA cells were FACS-enriched. This clonotype appeared a few times. Its specificity is unknown. The RNA input was about 0.45 to 1 ug, and it was reverse transcribed with random hexamers. The TCR beta CDR3 was amplified by immunoSEQ multiplex PCR across 54 Vbeta, 13 Jbeta. Each CDR3 protein gets one entry after TCRdb re-called the immunoSEQ multiplex PCR reads with MiXCR. The sample consists of 150,000 or so distinct CDR3 sequences, around 95% of them appearing once.

Sequenced: CD4+ T cells from PBMCs. This chain uses TRBV7-2 with TRBJ2-7; no reliable D call. This clonotype was sampled from a human donor in good health. The CDR3 spells CASSLQAYEQYF. The CDR3, as DNA: TGTGCCAGCAGCTTACAGGCCTACGAGCAGTACTTC.